This TCR beta chain was recorded in a study of OX40 agonist ivuxolimab in advanced cancers. Findings and caveats of the study: CD4+ and CD8+ blood T cells expanded clonally by week 6 at 0.1 to 3.0 mg/kg.

Clones were read by immunoSEQ multiplex PCR, and TCRdb kept only the in-frame ones, dropping some. The sample consists of 100,000 or so clones, approximately 87% of them appearing once. On this clone: The target antigen is unknown.

The receptor was isolated from an adult with an advanced solid tumor such as melanoma, head and neck, liver or kidney cancer. The source was CD4+ or CD8+ T cells sorted from blood, collected in a trial of the OX40 agonist ivuxolimab.

CDR3 in amino acids: CASSQERTTKNIQYF. The CDR3 DNA follows: TGCGCCAGCAGCCAAGAACGGACTACCAAAAACATTCAGTACTTC. V and J are TRBV4-1 and TRBJ2-4; tentative D call: TRBD2 (6 bases). V gave up 0 bases and J gave up 2 bases, with 8 bases separating them. CDR3 length equals 15 residues. The germline V gene has CDR1 MGHRA and CDR2 YSYEKL.